This T cell receptor beta chain emerged from a study of Ad26.COV2.S vaccination and SARS-CoV-2 variants. For the study at large: Donor joined the COV1001 Ad26.COV2.S trial arm.

A word on this clone: Its target is not known.

The method was immunoSEQ multiplex PCR; TCRdb's version includes in-frame clones alone and lacks a portion of them. The sample holds under 600,000 clones, 70% to 90% seen once. Treatment of the sample: roughly 20 received Ad26.COV2.S at low or high dose, single or two shots; several received placebo; per-sample allocation not given. Samples analyzed were those drawn on day 63 after the first vaccine or placebo injection. Regarding the study as a whole: Breadth of non-spike TCRs did not differ between vaccinees and placebo recipients.

The CDR3 loop spans 12 amino acids. CDR1 and CDR2 (germline): LNHDA, SQIVND (reference sequence). V lost 11 bases to trimming and J lost 5 bases, with 13 bases between them. The chain couples TRBV19 to TRBJ1-5; perhaps TRBD1 as D (5 bases). The sequence derives from a person between 18 and 65 years old who received the Ad26.COV2.S COVID-19 vaccine or a placebo. Source: peripheral blood, taken in a trial of Ad26.COV2.S vaccine versus placebo. The CDR3 sequence: CAGGFLDQPQHF. CDR3 sequence (DNA): TGTGCCGGGGGTTTTTTGGATCAGCCCCAGCATTTT.